This T cell receptor (beta chain) was profiled in a study of monozygotic twins with inflammatory bowel disease. Points from the study as a whole: Compared with healthy twins, IBD patients shared fewer clonotypes with others, especially with disease activity. Repertoire similarity did not separate concordant from discordant twins, possibly from limited power. Distinction of different T cell subtypes was not possible.

From the 5' RACE reads, TCRdb lists one entry per CDR3 protein and no DNA. This repertoire includes about 200,000 distinct CDR3 sequences. As for this clonotype: The antigen is unknown.

Germline lookup yields CDR1 SGHAT and CDR2 FQNNGV. This CDR3 has 14 residues. From whole blood, total RNA was isolated without any sorting of T cells. What was sequenced was blood. This TCR came from a human donor with ulcerative colitis or Crohn's disease, or a healthy co-twin of an affected twin (not recorded which). The chain joins TRBV11-2 to TRBJ1-2; TCRdb's D gene call, TRBD1, goes unchecked for lack of DNA. The CDR3 spells CASSRTGEKYGYTF.